This T cell receptor (beta chain) was sequenced for a study of control samples from healthy donors and cancer patients (TCRdb year 2020). A remark on this clone: What this receptor recognizes is not known. Within one base of it there is no much larger clone, and no base qualities were kept.

Library creation used the immunoSEQ multiplex PCR assay. TCRdb stores this immuneACCESS table with in-frame sequences only. Part of the clones is absent; in the studies checked, under half of the shortfall reflects unresolved V genes, and no reason is known for the rest. This sample comprises 70,000 to 80,000 clones, approximately 90% of them detected only once. 1.5% to 2% of the sample is taken by the ten largest. Measured from the cysteine to the phenylalanine, the CDR3 is 14 residues long. The read is trimmed to its CDR3 DNA, 42 bases read in frame from base 1. In the germline V gene, CDR1 corresponds to KGHSH and CDR2 to LQKENI. V trim: 1 base; J trim: 6 bases; unmatched bases: 5.

Sequencing used PBMCs. The receptor was isolated from a woman in her sixties or seventies with head and neck cancer. The sequence is built from TRBV18 and TRBJ1-1; TRBD1 matches 7 bases in the middle. Here is the DNA: TGTGCCAGCTCACCACTCGAGGGGGCCTCTGAAGCTTTCTTT. Translated, it gives CASSPLEGASEAFF.